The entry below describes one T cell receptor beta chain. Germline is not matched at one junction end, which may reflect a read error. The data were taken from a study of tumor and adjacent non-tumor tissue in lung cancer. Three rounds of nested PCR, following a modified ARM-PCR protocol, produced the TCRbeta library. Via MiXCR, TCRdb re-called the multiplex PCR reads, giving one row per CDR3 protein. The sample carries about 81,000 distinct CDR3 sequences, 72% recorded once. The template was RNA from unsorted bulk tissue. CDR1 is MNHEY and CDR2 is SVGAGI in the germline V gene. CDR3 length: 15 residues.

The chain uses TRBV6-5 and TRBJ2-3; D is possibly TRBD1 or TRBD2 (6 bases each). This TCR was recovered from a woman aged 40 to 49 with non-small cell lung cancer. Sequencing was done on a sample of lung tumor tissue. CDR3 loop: CASSYRPGAEDTEHF. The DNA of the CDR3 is TGTGCCAGCAGTTACCGGCCGGGGGCAGAAGATACGGAGCATTTT.